A single T cell receptor beta chain is shown here with its context. Many counts were recorded for this clonotype. The antigen it binds to is not known. No base quality values were provided; no much bigger clone lies one nucleotide off. This sample is drawn from a study of low-dose radiotherapy and immunotherapy resistance in tumors (dated by TCRdb to the early 2020s). With regard to the full study: Cohort 1 received 0.5 Gy per fraction every 2 weeks, with a prescribed total PTV dose of 6.5 Gy. Patients in Cohort 2 were given 1 Gy per fraction every two weeks, for a total of 13 Gy across 26 weeks. Nivolumab was administered intravenously as a 240 mg flat dose every two weeks, and ipilimumab was administered intravenously at 1 mg/kg every six weeks. Randomization of trial participants into treatment groups was not performed. Intravenous cyclophosphamide at 200 mg/m2 was administered every two weeks, one day ahead of each radiation and immunotherapy administration. Aspirin 300 mg was taken orally once daily by patients for four cycles, starting on cycle 1 day 1. The translational analysis covered eight patients: three from the first dose cohort and the first five from the second dose cohort.

The intended sense of this specimen's time point label: after trial treatment. According to the study, the label for this sample's treatment or condition signals: LDRT plus nivolumab, ipilimumab, low-dose cyclophosphamide and aspirin (RACIN trial). Donors were enrolled in RACIN, a single-arm phase I dose-escalation trial in which nivolumab, ipilimumab, aspirin, low-dose cyclophosphamide and low-dose radiotherapy were combined. To be eligible, a patient needed to have an advanced solid tumor that was TIL-negative. Sequencing took place on an Illumina HiSeq 2500. To make first-strand cDNA, Superscript III was used along with a set of TRAV- and TRBV-specific primers so that both the TCRalpha and TCRbeta chains were covered. TCRs were amplified with Phusion for around 18 PCR cycles using a constant-region primer together with the adapter attached to the V primers. Isolated mRNA was amplified with the MessageAmp II aRNA Amplification Kit, using a 16-hour in vitro transcription at 37°C. The Dynabeads mRNA DIRECT Purification Kit was used to isolate the mRNA for TCR sequencing. Indexed Illumina adapters were added in a second roughly 25-cycle Phusion PCR, and the resulting products were purified with AMPure XP beads. Turning to the authors' computational methods: Using custom Perl scripts, TCR sequences encoding the same protein were pooled, out-of-frame sequences were removed, and the abundance of each clonotype was computed. The analysis excluded TCR sequences that were supported by just one read. Shannon entropy, Gini index, clonality, richness, and the frequency of TCRs shared between repertoires were included as repertoire metrics. Clones were called with MiXCR by TCRdb after fastp trimmed the public reads at Q25, and only in-frame beta chains were retained. Every distinct CDR3 protein forms one entry, paired with its most common genes and DNA. The V and J calls follow TCRdb's processing rather than the paper's. The sample profile shows about 58,000 distinct CDR3 sequences; 20% to 25% of them were found once. The leading ten clones occupy approximately 7.2% of the sample.

Taken from the germline V gene, the CDR1 and CDR2 loops are ENHRY and SYGVKD. The CDR3 covers 15 residues, taking in both the cysteine and the phenylalanine. The retained sequence is limited to the CDR3, 45 bases, with the frame set at the first base. A distance of 8 bases separates the germline ends of V and J, which lose 2 bases and 0 bases respectively. The chain links TRBV10-3 with TRBJ2-1; TRBD1 is a weak D gene call, 6 bases matching. Sequencing was performed on PBMCs, taken after low-dose radiotherapy plus immunotherapy. The receptor was isolated from a male donor with prostate cancer. The encoded CDR3 is CAISEDRSSYNEQFF. The DNA sequence follows: TGTGCCATCAGTGAGGACAGGTCCTCCTACAATGAGCAGTTCTTC.